This is a list of T cell receptor beta chains from one sample in a study of OX40 agonist ivuxolimab in advanced cancers. The assay was immunoSEQ multiplex PCR, and TCRdb's table has in-frame clones only and misses some. The sample lists about 73,000 clones, 86% occurring once. This specimen consisted of CD4+ or CD8+ T cells sorted from blood, obtained in a trial of the OX40 agonist ivuxolimab. The receptors derive from an adult with an advanced solid tumor such as melanoma, head and neck, liver or kidney cancer. Both conserved end residues are part of each CDR3. D genes are given only for firm matches. Not every row has a clone size; where given, it reads once, few, many or a size class.

j_call clone_size d_call v_call cdr3_aa cdr3_nt
TRBJ1-1 . . TRBV5-1 CASSQPGGNTEAFF TGCGCCAGCAGCCAACCTGGCGGGAACACTGAAGCTTTCTTT
TRBJ1-4 . TRBD1 TRBV5-1 CASRSGGNEKLFF TGCGCCAGCAGGTCAGGGGGTAATGAAAAACTGTTTTTT
TRBJ1-4 . . TRBV21-1 CASSKVYGRDFPPNEKLFF TGTGCCAGCAGCAAAGTGTACGGCAGGGACTTTCCCCCTAATGAAAAACTGTTTTTT
TRBJ2-3 . TRBD2 TRBV18 CASSPGTSGRTDTQYF TGTGCCAGCTCACCGGGGACTAGCGGGAGAACAGATACGCAGTATTTT
TRBJ1-4 . . TRBV14 CASSQRTGFYEKLFF TGTGCCAGCAGCCAAAGAACAGGCTTTTATGAAAAACTGTTTTTT
TRBJ2-2 . . TRBV7-9 CASSPQAGELFF TGTGCCAGCAGTCCCCAGGCCGGGGAGCTGTTTTTT
TRBJ2-3 . . TRBV7-2 CASSLADTQYF TGTGCCAGCAGCTTAGCAGATACGCAGTATTTT
TRBJ2-7 . . TRBV7-8 CASSLVEGEQYF TGTGCCAGCAGCTTAGTGGAGGGCGAGCAGTACTTC
TRBJ2-7 . TRBD1 TRBV6-1 CASSQGGAFGEQYF TGTGCCAGCAGTCAAGGGGGCGCGTTCGGCGAGCAGTACTTC
TRBJ1-2 . . TRBV29-1 CSVGTVNYGYTF TGCAGCGTGGGGACGGTTAACTATGGCTACACCTTC
TRBJ2-3 . . TRBV30 CAWSVNIGADTQYF TGTGCCTGGAGTGTAAACATCGGGGCAGATACGCAGTATTTT
TRBJ2-3 . . TRBV15 CATSLYQGKDTQYF TGTGCCACCAGCCTCTACCAGGGTAAAGATACGCAGTATTTT
TRBJ2-7 few . TRBV18 CASSPGTGREQYF TGTGCCAGCTCTCCTGGGACTGGTCGGGAGCAGTACTTC
TRBJ2-7 . TRBD2 TRBV7-2 CASSLTSGGPYEQYF TGTGCCAGCAGCTTAACCAGCGGGGGACCCTACGAGCAGTACTTC
TRBJ2-5 . . TRBV7-8 CASSVEETQYF TGTGCCAGCAGCGTGGAAGAGACCCAGTACTTC
TRBJ1-2 . . TRBV18 CASSPRTAAYGYTF TGTGCCAGCTCACCACGGACCGCCGCCTATGGCTACACCTTC
TRBJ2-1 . TRBD2 TRBV11-2 CASSSLGLADSYNEQFF TGTGCCAGCAGCTCCTTAGGACTAGCGGACTCCTACAATGAGCAGTTCTTC
TRBJ2-1 . . TRBV6-4 CASSPRWGGASNEQFF TGTGCCAGCAGTCCCCGATGGGGGGGGGCTAGCAATGAGCAGTTCTTC
TRBJ1-2 . TRBD1 TRBV4-1 CASSQIQGPSLNGYTF TGCGCCAGCAGCCAAATACAGGGGCCATCCTTGAATGGCTACACCTTC
TRBJ2-2 . TRBD2 TRBV27 CASGQRGGELFF TGTGCCAGCGGTCAGCGGGGCGGGGAGCTGTTTTTT
TRBJ1-2 . . TRBV5-5 CASSFRYGYTF TGTGCCAGCAGCTTCCGCTATGGCTACACCTTC
TRBJ1-5 . . TRBV15 CATSRKIWGYSNQPQHF TGTGCCACCAGCAGAAAGATCTGGGGATATAGCAATCAGCCCCAGCATTTT
TRBJ1-3 once . TRBV6-6 CASSLYRDPPGNTIYF TGTGCCAGCAGTTTATACCGGGATCCCCCTGGAAACACCATATATTTT
TRBJ2-7 . TRBD2 TRBV7-8 CASSLASGSSYEQYF TGTGCCAGCAGCCTCGCTAGCGGGAGCTCCTACGAGCAGTACTTC
TRBJ1-3 few TRBD1 TRBV18 CASSSFRDSSGNTIYF TGTGCCAGCTCATCGTTCCGGGACAGCTCTGGAAACACCATATATTTT
TRBJ1-6 . . TRBV6-6 CASRPWTAKHSPLHF TGTGCCAGCAGGCCTTGGACAGCTAAGCATTCACCCCTCCACTTT
TRBJ2-7 once TRBD1 TRBV5-1 CASSSQGQGAGEQYF TGCGCCAGCAGCTCACAAGGACAGGGGGCGGGCGAGCAGTACTTC
TRBJ2-2 . . TRBV5-6 CASSSQKNTGELFF TGTGCCAGCAGCTCCCAAAAGAACACCGGGGAGCTGTTTTTT
TRBJ1-2 . . TRBV6-5 CASSSQGSGYTF TGTGCCAGCAGTTCACAGGGCTCTGGCTACACCTTC
TRBJ2-7 . . TRBV18 CASSPGEAYEQYF TGTGCCAGCTCACCGGGGGAGGCGTACGAGCAGTACTTC